One and the same sample provided the 7 T cell receptor beta chains below, sequenced in a study of T cell responses to AZD1222 COVID-19 vaccine. TCRdb's copy holds only in-frame clones and misses some; the assay was immunoSEQ multiplex PCR. The sample yields some 80,000 clones, roughly 80% seen once. The sample in question was peripheral blood, obtained 28 days after the second dose of the MenACWY control vaccine. The receptors come from an adult who received the MenACWY meningococcal vaccine as a control.

The chain combines TRBV19 with TRBJ1-1; D gene uncertain. The V end lost 4 bases, the J end lost 7 bases, and 13 bases lay between the germline ends. Germline V CDR1 and CDR2: LNHDA, SQIVND (reference sequence). The CDR3 is made up of 13 amino acids. CDR3 region: CASSTPAFLEAFF. The CDR3 region has the DNA TGTGCCAGTAGTACACCCGCGTTTCTTGAAGCTTTCTTT.

The genes are TRBV5-6 and TRBJ1-2; D unresolved. The CDR3 sequence is 12 residues long. From germline, CDR1 is SGHDT and CDR2 YYEEEE. Trimming stripped 0 bases from V and 5 bases from J, with 5 bases between. The CDR3 DNA reads TGTGCCAGCAGCTTGGAAGGGTATGGCTACACCTTC. Translating it yields CASSLEGYGYTF.

The chain combines TRBV19 with TRBJ1-5, with D maybe TRBD1 (6 bases). Germline V gene sequence: CDR1 LNHDA, CDR2 SQIVND (reference sequence). The CDR3 runs to 13 residues. V was trimmed by 7 bases and J by 3 bases, leaving 10 bases between them. This CDR3 reads CASNQGLNQPQHF. The CDR3 DNA reads TGTGCCAGTAATCAGGGGCTCAATCAGCCCCAGCATTTT.

The chain is built from TRBV10-3 and TRBJ1-2; D unresolved. Germline V gene lookup returns CDR1 ENHRY and CDR2 SYGVKD. The V end lost 5 bases, the J end lost 0 bases, and 1 base lay between the germline ends. The CDR3 loop spans 11 amino acids. In nucleotides, the CDR3 is TGTGCCATCAGTTCTAACTATGGCTACACCTTC. It encodes CAISSNYGYTF.

The rearrangement links TRBV28 to TRBJ1-4; TRBD1 might be the D (5 bases). CDR1 and CDR2 (germline): MDHEN, SYDVKM. This CDR3 is 14 amino acids long. Deletions cut 4 bases from V and 8 bases from J, with 14 bases between. Here the CDR3 DNA reads TGTGCCAGCAGTTACAGGACCTCGGCCGAAAAACTGTTTTTT. Amino acid sequence: CASSYRTSAEKLFF. The variable domain in full, with the rest retrieved from reference TRBV28 and TRBJ1-4, is DVKVTQSSRYLVKRTGEKVFLECVQDMDHENMFWYRQDPGLGLRLIYFSYDVKMKEKGDIPEGYSVSREKKERFSLILESASTNQTSMYLCASSYRTSAEKLFFGSGTQLSVL.

J is TRBJ1-2 and V is TRBV7-2, with TRBD1 matching over 8 bases. Losses at the gene ends were 1 base for V and 3 bases for J; bases not matched to a gene: 7. This CDR3 spans 16 amino acids. The V gene's germline CDR1 is SGHTA and CDR2 FQGNSA. CDR3 in amino acids: CASSLGGTGQDYGYTF. In DNA form, the CDR3 reads TGTGCCAGCAGCTTAGGGGGGACGGGACAGGACTATGGCTACACCTTC.

The rearrangement links TRBV5-5 to TRBJ2-7, with TRBD2 matching 10 bases. Germline assignment: CDR1 SGHKS and CDR2 YYEKEE (reference sequence). This CDR3 has 15 residues. V was clipped by 5 bases and J by 1 base; unmatched bases: 6. The CDR3 bases are TGTGCCAGCAGACCAGCGGGAGGGGGATCCTACGAGCAGTACTTC. Translating it yields CASRPAGGGSYEQYF.